The rows below give T cell receptor beta chains drawn from one sample of a study of blood T cell repertoires in COVID-19. Generated by immunoSEQ multiplex PCR, the TCRdb table keeps only in-frame clones and is missing some. The table has roughly 280,000 clones, roughly nine tenths seen once. Sequenced input: peripheral blood. The source is a man younger than 30 with active or convalescent COVID-19. The CDR3 runs from the conserved cysteine through the conserved F or W. A D gene is named only where the DNA matches it firmly. Expanded clones get a size class; other rows say once, few or many, or leave the size out.

V: TRBV24-1; size: .; J: TRBJ2-1; D: TRBD2; CDR3: CATSDRWTSGRGEQFF; DNA: TGTGCCACCAGTGATCGGTGGACTAGCGGGAGGGGGGAGCAGTTCTTC
V: TRBV9; size: once; J: TRBJ2-1; D: .; CDR3: CASSAGLLNNEQFF; DNA: TGTGCCAGCAGCGCGGGACTCTTAAACAATGAGCAGTTCTTC
V: TRBV18; size: .; J: TRBJ1-6; D: TRBD1; CDR3: CASSPSGTGDSPLHF; DNA: TGTGCCAGCTCACCATCTGGGACAGGGGATTCACCCCTCCACTTT
V: TRBV18; size: .; J: TRBJ1-4; D: .; CDR3: CASSQSYSGEKLFF; DNA: TGTGCCAGCTCCCAATCGTATAGCGGTGAAAAACTGTTTTTT
V: TRBV10-3; size: .; J: TRBJ2-7; D: .; CDR3: CAISESSGAGFEQYF; DNA: TGTGCCATCAGTGAGTCTAGCGGCGCGGGATTTGAGCAGTACTTC
V: TRBV29-1; size: .; J: TRBJ2-3; D: .; CDR3: CSVRVHTQYF; DNA: TGCAGCGTTCGGGTACATACGCAGTATTTT
V: TRBV5-1; size: .; J: TRBJ2-3; D: TRBD1; CDR3: CASGAGGSADTQYF; DNA: TGCGCCAGCGGGGCAGGGGGCTCAGCAGATACGCAGTATTTT
V: TRBV5-1; size: .; J: TRBJ2-7; D: .; CDR3: CASSLATVRGEQYF; DNA: TGCGCCAGCAGCTTGGCCACAGTCCGGGGCGAGCAGTACTTC
V: TRBV30; size: .; J: TRBJ2-4; D: .; CDR3: CAWSPLGGARAKNIQYF; DNA: TGTGCCTGGAGTCCCCTAGGAGGGGCCCGAGCCAAAAACATTCAGTACTTC
V: TRBV7-3; size: .; J: TRBJ2-3; D: TRBD1; CDR3: CASSYGQGDADTQYF; DNA: TGTGCCAGCAGCTACGGACAGGGGGACGCGGATACGCAGTATTTT